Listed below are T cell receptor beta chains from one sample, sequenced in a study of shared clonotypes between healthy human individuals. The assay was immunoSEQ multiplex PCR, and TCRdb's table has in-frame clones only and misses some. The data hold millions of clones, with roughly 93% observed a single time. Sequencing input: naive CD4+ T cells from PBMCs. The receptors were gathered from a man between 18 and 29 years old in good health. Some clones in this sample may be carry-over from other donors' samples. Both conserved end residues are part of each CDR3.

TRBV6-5,CASSWGNGADTQYF
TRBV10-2,CASTVAGAGSSYNEQFF
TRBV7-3,CASSLLASYEQYF
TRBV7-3,CASSLLPGPDTQYF
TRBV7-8,CASSLAESTDTQYF
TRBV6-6,CASSYSESAGGYTF
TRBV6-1,CASSDWRASTDTQYF
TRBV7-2,CASSLAGVADTQYF
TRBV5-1,CASSLPRQGHSEAFF
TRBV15,CATRSQPNTEAFF
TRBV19,CASSGTEAPYTEAFF
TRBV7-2,CASSPDRTGNTEAFF
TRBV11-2,CASSIRQVLGYTF
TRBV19,CASSNTGQGEKLFF
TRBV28,CASSVGGTSATDTQYF
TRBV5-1,CASNLGGNYGYTF
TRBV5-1,CASSLEREETQYF
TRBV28,CATQTGVYNSPLHF
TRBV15,CATSRGQASETQYF
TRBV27,CASSPSWSYEQYF
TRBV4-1,CASSQDRGLAENTGELFF
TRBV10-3,CAIAAGNEKLFF
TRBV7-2,CASSPTTGPPGQAFF
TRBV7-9,CASSLGGLGAEAFF
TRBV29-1,CSVEERGPDTF
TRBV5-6,CASSLWGRGADTQYF
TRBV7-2,CASSFPGPGQFGSGNTIYF
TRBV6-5,CASSWRKGGPTDTQYF
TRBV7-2,CASSTRRSGELFF
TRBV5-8,CASSPGLATNTGELFF
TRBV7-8,CASSLTGGTSGSSYNEQFF
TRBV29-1,CSVQGSNQPQHF
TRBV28,CASSLSGVWGKNIQYF
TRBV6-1,CASSDQLGNEQFF
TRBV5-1,CASSLDSGRANIQYF
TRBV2,CASSATANYGYTF
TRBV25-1,CASSVVGYEQYF
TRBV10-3,CAIRGTGSSYEQYF
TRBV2,CASRQLSNQPQHF
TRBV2,CASSGGWGQPQHF
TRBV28,CASSLGGGNQPQHF
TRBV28,CASRGGALGGANVLTF
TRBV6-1,CASSAWERQYF
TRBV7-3,CASSLTSGRNEQFF
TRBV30,CAWSGQGVTEAFF
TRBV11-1,CASSLLAGGTYEQYF
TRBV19,CASSMLGQGYNEQFF
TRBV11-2,CASSLGGSTDTQYF
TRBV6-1,CASSTSGRRVGELFF
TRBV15,CATSRGLYEQYF
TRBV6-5,CASSLLGETEAFF
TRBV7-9,CASGPTGQYF
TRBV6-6,CASSYMGASYEQYF
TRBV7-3,CASSFTGTPYNEQFF
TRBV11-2,CASSLTSGGLYEQYF
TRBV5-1,CASSLKGAEAFF
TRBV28,CASSPPEGRGETQYF